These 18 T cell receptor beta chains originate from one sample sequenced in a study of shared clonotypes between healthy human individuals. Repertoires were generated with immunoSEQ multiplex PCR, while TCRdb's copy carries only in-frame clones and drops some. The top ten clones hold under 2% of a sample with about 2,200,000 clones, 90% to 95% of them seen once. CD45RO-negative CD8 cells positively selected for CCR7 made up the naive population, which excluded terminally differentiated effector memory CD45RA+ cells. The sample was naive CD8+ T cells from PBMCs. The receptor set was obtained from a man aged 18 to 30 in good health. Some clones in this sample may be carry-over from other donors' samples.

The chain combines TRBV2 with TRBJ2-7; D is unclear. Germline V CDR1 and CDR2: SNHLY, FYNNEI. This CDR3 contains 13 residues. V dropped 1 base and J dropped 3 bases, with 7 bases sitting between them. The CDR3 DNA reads TGTGCCAGCAGTGAAGTTCGCAGCTACGAGCAGTACTTC. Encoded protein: CASSEVRSYEQYF.

The CDR3 spells CASSERVGNRGLEQPQHF. In DNA, the CDR3 is TGTGCCAGCAGTGAACGGGTGGGGAACAGGGGGTTAGAACAGCCCCAGCATTTT. This chain links TRBV2 with TRBJ1-5, with 8 positions matching TRBD1. The CDR3 extends over 18 amino acids. Germline CDR1 SNHLY, CDR2 FYNNEI. Losses at the gene ends were 2 bases for V and 7 bases for J; bases not matched to a gene: 16. Supplemented by reference TRBV2 and TRBJ1-5, the full variable domain reads EPEVTQTPSHQVTQMGQEVILRCVPISNHLYFYWYRQILGQKVEFLVSFYNNEISEKSEIFDDQFSVERPDGSNFTLKIRSTKLEDSAMYFCASSERVGNRGLEQPQHFGDGTRLSIL.

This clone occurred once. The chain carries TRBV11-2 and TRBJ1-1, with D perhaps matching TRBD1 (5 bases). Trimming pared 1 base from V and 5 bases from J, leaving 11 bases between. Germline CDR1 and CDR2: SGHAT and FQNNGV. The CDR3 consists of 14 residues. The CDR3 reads CASSLGPGLTEAFF. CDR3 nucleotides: TGTGCCAGCAGCTTAGGTCCGGGGCTAACTGAAGCTTTCTTT.

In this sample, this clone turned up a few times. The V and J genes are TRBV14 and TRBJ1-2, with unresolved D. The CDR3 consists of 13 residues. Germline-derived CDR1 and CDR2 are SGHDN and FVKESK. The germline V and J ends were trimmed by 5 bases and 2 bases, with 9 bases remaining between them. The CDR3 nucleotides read TGTGCCAGCAGCGTAGGAAGAAACTATGGCTACACCTTC. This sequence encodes CASSVGRNYGYTF.

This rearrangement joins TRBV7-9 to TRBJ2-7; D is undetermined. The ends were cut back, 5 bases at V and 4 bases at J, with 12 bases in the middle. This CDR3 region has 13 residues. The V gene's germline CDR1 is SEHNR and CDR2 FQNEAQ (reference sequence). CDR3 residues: CASSPSEKYEQYF. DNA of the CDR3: TGTGCCAGCAGCCCCTCGGAAAAGTACGAGCAGTACTTC. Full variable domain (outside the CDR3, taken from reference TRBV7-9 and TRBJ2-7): DTGVSQNPRHKITKRGQNVTFRCDPISEHNRLYWYRQTLGQGPEFLTYFQNEAQLEKSRLLSDRFSAERPKGSFSTLEIQRTEQGDSAMYLCASSPSEKYEQYFGPGTRLTVT.

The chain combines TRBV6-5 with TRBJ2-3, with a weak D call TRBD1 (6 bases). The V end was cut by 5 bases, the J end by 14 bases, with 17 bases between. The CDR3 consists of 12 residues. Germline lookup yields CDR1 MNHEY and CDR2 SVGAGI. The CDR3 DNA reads TGTGCCAGCAGTACCCCCGACAGGACACGGTATTTT. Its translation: CASSTPDRTRYF.

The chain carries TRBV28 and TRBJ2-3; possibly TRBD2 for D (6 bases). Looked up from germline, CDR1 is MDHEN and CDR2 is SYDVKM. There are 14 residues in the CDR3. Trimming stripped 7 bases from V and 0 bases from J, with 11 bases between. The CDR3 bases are TGTGCCAGCATATCCGCGGGGAGCACAGATACGCAGTATTTT. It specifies CASISAGSTDTQYF.

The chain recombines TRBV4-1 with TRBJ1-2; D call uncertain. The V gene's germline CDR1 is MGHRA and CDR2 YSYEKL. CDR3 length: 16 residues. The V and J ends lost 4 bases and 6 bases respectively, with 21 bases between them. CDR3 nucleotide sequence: TGCGCCAGCAGCCCCGGACCTGTAGTTTGGGGTCATGGCTACACCTTC. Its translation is CASSPGPVVWGHGYTF.

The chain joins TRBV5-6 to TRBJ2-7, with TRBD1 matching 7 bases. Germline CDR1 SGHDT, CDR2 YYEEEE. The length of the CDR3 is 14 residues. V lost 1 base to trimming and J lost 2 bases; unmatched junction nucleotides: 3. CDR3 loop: CASSLTGDTYEQYF. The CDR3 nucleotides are TGTGCCAGCAGCTTGACAGGGGATACCTACGAGCAGTACTTC.

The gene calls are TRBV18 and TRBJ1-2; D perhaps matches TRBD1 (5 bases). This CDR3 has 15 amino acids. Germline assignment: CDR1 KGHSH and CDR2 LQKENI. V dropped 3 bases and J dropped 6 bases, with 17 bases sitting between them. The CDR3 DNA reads TGTGCCAGCTCACCCCCCGGGATAGGGGCTAATGGCTACACCTTC. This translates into CASSPPGIGANGYTF.

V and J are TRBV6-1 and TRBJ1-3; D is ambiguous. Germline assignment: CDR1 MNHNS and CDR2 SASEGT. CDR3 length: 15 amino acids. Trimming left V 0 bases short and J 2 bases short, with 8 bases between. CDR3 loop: CASSEAVFTGNTIYF. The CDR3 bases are TGTGCCAGCAGTGAAGCGGTCTTCACTGGAAACACCATATATTTT.

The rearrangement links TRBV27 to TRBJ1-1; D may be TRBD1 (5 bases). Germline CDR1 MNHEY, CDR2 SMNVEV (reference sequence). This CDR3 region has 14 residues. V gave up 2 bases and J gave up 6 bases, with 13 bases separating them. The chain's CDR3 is CASSLAGGLAEAFF. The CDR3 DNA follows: TGTGCCAGCAGTTTAGCGGGGGGTCTCGCTGAAGCTTTCTTT.

The CDR3 loop reads CASIGGDNYGYTF. CDR3 DNA: TGTGCCAGCATCGGGGGTGATAACTATGGCTACACCTTC. The chain has TRBV27 and TRBJ1-2; possible D gene TRBD1, 5 bases. V shed 7 bases and J shed 1 base, with 10 bases lying between them. In germline, CDR1 is MNHEY, CDR2 SMNVEV (reference sequence). CDR3 length equals 13 residues.

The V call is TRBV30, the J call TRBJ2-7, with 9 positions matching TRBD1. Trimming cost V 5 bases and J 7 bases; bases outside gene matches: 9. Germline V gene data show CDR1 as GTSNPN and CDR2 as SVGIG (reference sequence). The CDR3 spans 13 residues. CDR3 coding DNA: TGTGCCTGGGGGGACAGGGTATTTGGTGAGCAGTACTTC. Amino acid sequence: CAWGDRVFGEQYF.

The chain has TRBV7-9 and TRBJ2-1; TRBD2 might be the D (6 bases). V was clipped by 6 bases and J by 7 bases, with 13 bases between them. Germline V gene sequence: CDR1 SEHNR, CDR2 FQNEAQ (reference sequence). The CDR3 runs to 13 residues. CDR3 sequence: CASSLGLGNEQFF. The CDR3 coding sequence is TGTGCCAGCAGTTTGGGACTCGGGAATGAGCAGTTCTTC.

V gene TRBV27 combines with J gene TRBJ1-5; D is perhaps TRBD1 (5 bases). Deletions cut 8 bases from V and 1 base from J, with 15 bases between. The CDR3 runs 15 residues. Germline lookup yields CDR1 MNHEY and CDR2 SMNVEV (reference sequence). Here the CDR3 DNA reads TGTGCCAGCGCGGACACGGTCGGAAGCAATCAGCCCCAGCATTTT. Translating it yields CASADTVGSNQPQHF.

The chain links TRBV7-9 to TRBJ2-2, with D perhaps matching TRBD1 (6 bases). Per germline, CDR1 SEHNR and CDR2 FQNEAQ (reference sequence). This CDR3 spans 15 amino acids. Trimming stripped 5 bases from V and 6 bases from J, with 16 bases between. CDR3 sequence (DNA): TGTGCCAGCAGCGACCGGACAGTCGCCTCCGGGGAGCTGTTTTTT. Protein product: CASSDRTVASGELFF.

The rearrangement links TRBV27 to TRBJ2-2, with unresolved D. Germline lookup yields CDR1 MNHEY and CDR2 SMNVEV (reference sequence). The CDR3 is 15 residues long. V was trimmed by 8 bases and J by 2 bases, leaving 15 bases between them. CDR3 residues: CASGRQATNTGELFF. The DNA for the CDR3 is TGTGCCAGCGGGCGGCAGGCCACCAACACCGGGGAGCTGTTTTTT.